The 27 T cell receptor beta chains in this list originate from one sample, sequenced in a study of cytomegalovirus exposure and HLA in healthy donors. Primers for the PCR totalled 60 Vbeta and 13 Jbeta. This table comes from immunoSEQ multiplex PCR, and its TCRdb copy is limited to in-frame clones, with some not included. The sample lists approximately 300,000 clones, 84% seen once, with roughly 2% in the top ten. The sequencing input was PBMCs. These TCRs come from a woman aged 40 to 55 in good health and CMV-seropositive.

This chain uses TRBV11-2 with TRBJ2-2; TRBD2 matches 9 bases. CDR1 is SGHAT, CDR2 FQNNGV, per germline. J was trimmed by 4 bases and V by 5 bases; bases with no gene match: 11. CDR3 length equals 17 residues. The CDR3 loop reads CASSLFRSGSRTGELFF. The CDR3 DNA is TGTGCCAGCAGCCTATTTCGTAGCGGGAGCCGCACCGGGGAGCTGTTTTTT.

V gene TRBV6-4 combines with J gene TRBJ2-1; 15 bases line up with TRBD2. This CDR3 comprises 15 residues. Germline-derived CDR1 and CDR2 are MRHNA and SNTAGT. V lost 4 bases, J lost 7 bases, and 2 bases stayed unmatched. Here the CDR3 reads CASSGTSGRGNEQFF. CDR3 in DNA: TGTGCCAGCAGTGGGACTAGCGGGAGGGGGAATGAGCAGTTCTTC.

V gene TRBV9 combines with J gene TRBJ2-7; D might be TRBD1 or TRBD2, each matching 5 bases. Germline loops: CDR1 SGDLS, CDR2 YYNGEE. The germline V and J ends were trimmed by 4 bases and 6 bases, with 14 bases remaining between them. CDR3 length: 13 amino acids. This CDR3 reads CASSLAGQGEQYF. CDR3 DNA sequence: TGTGCCAGCAGCCTAGCAGGGCAAGGCGAGCAGTACTTC.

Here the CDR3 reads CAISETGGTAEQYF. In nucleotides, the CDR3 is TGTGCCATCAGTGAGACCGGCGGCACCGCCGAGCAGTACTTC. The V gene is TRBV10-3, the J gene TRBJ2-7, with no clear D. Germline V gene lookup returns CDR1 ENHRY and CDR2 SYGVKD. The CDR3 contains 14 residues. V dropped 2 bases and J dropped 6 bases, with 14 bases sitting between them.

CDR3 sequence: CASSSGVSEQFF. CDR3 nucleotide sequence: TGTGCCAGCAGCTCGGGGGTTAGTGAGCAGTTCTTC. This sequence joins TRBV13 and TRBJ2-1; possible D gene TRBD2, 6 bases. CDR3 size: 12 residues. Germline CDR1 and CDR2: PRHDT and FYEKMQ (reference sequence). Trimming shortened V by 4 bases and J by 9 bases, and 10 bases separated the two germline ends.

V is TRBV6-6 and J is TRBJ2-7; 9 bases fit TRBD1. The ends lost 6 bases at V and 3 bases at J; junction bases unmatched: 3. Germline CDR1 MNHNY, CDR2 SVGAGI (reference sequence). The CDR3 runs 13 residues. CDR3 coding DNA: TGTGCCAGCAGAAAGGACAGGGGCTACGAGCAGTACTTC. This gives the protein CASRKDRGYEQYF.

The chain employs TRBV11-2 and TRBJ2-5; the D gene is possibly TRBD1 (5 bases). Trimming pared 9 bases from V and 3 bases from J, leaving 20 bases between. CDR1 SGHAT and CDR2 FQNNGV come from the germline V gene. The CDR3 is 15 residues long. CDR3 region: CASKEMGREKETQYF. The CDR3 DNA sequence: TGTGCCAGTAAAGAAATGGGCAGGGAAAAAGAGACCCAGTACTTC.

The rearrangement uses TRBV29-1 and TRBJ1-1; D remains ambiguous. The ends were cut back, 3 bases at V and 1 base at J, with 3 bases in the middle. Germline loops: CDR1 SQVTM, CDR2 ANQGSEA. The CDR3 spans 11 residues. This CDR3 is CSVDKNTEAFF. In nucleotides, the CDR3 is TGCAGCGTTGATAAGAACACTGAAGCTTTCTTT.

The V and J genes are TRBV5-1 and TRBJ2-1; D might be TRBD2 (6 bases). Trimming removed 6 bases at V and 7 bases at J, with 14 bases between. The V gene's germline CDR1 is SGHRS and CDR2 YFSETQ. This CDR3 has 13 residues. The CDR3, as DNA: TGCGCCAGCAAGGATGGGGCGGGAAATGAGCAGTTCTTC. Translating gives CASKDGAGNEQFF.

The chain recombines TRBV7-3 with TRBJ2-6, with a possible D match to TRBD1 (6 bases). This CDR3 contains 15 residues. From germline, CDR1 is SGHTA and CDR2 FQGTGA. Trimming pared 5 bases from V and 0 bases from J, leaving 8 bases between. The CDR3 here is CASSTGYSGANVLTF. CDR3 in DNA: TGTGCCAGCAGCACAGGGTACTCTGGGGCCAACGTCCTGACTTTC.

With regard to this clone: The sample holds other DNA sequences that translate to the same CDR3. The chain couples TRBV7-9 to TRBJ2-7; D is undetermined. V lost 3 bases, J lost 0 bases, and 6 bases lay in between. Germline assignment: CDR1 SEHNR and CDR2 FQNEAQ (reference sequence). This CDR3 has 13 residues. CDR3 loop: CASSFGGSYEQYF. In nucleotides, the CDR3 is TGTGCCAGCAGCTTTGGCGGCTCCTACGAGCAGTACTTC.

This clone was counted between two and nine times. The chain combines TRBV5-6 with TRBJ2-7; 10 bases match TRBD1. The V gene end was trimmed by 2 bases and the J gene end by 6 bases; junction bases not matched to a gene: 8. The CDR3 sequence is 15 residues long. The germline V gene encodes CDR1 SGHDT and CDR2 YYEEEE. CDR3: CASSFGTGASAEQYF. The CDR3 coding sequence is TGTGCCAGCAGCTTCGGGACAGGGGCTTCGGCCGAGCAGTACTTC. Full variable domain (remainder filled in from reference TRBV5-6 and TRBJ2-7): DAGVTQSPTHLIKTRGQQVTLRCSPKSGHDTVSWYQQALGQGPQFIFQYYEEEERQRGNFPDRFSGHQFPNYSSELNVNALLLGDSALYLCASSFGTGASAEQYFGPGTRLTVT.

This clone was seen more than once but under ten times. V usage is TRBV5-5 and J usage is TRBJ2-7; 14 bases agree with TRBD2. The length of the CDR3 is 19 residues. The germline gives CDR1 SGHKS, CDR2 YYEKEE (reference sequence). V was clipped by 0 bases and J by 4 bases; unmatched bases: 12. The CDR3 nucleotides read TGTGCCAGCAGCTTGGTTGGGCCCGGGACTAGCGGGAGTGTGTACGAGCAGTACTTC. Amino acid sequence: CASSLVGPGTSGSVYEQYF.

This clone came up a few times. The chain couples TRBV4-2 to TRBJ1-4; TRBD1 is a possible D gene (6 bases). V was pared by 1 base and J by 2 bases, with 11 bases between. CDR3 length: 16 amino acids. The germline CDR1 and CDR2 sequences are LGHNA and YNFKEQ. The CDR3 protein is CASSQVTGWTNEKLFF. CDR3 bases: TGTGCCAGCAGCCAAGTCACAGGGTGGACTAATGAAAAACTGTTTTTT.

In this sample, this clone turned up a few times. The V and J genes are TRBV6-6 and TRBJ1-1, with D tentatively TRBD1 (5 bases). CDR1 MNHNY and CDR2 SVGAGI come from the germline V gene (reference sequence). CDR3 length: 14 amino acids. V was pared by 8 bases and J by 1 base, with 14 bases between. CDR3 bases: TGTGCCAGCGGAAACAGGAACTCGAACACTGAAGCTTTCTTT. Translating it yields CASGNRNSNTEAFF.

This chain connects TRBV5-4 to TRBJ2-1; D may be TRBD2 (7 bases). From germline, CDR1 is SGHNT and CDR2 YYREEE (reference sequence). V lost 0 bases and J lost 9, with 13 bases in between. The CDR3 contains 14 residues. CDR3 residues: CASSLVGGPGEQFF. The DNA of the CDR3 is TGTGCCAGCAGCTTGGTGGGGGGGCCGGGTGAGCAGTTCTTC.

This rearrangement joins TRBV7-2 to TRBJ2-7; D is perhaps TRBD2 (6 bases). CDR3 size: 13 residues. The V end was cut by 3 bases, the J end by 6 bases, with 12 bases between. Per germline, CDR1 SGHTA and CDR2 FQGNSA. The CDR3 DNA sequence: TGTGCCAGCAGCTTCCCGGGGGTCCCCGAGCAGTACTTC. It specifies CASSFPGVPEQYF.

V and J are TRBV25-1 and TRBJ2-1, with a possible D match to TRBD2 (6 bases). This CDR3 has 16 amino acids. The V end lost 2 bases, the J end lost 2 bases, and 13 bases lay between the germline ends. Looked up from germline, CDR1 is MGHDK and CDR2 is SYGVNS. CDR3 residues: CASSEVAGRPYNEQFF. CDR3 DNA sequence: TGTGCCAGCAGTGAAGTCGCGGGGCGTCCCTACAATGAGCAGTTCTTC.

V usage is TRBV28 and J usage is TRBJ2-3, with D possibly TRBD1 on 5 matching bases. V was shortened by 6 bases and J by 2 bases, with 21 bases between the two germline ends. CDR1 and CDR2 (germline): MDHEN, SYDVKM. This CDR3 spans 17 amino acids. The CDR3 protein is CASRSLLADRNTDTQYF. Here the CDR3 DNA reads TGTGCCAGCAGATCCCTTCTGGCAGACAGAAACACAGATACGCAGTATTTT.

The CDR3 region is CSVGQTYEQYF. CDR3 sequence (DNA): TGCAGCGTAGGACAGACCTACGAGCAGTACTTC. The chain has TRBV29-1 and TRBJ2-5; a weak D match, TRBD1 (6 bases). The DNA matches TRBJ2-7 better at its end, which makes the J call doubtful. Looked up from germline, CDR1 is SQVTM and CDR2 is ANQGSEA. The CDR3 covers 11 residues.

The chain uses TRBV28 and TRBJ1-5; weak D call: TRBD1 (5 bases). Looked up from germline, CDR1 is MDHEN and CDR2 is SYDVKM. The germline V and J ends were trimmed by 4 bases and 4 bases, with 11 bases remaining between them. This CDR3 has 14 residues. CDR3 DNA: TGTGCCAGCAGTTATGAACGGGGGAATCAGCCCCAGCATTTT. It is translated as CASSYERGNQPQHF.

CDR3 loop: CASSLSSGANTGELFF. DNA for the CDR3: TGTGCCAGCAGCCTTTCTAGCGGAGCGAACACCGGGGAGCTGTTTTTT. The chain employs TRBV7-9 and TRBJ2-2; TRBD2 matches 7 bases. The length of the CDR3 is 16 residues. Germline trimming cut 5 bases from V and 0 bases from J; bases unmatched to any gene: 6. Looked up from germline, CDR1 is SEHNR and CDR2 is FQNEAQ (reference sequence).

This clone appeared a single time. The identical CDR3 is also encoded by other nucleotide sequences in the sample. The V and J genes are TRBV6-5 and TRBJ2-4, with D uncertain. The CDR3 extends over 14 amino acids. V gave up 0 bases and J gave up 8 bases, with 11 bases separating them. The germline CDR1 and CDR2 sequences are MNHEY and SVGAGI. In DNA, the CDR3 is TGTGCCAGCAGTTACTCGATAGCTAGAGACATTCAGTACTTC. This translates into CASSYSIARDIQYF.

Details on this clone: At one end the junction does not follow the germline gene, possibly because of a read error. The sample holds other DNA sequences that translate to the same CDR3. CDR3 DNA sequence: TGTGCCAGCAGCCCCGACAGGGGGAACACTGAGGCTTTCTTT. It yields the protein CASSPDRGNTEAFF. The chain uses TRBV4-2 and TRBJ1-1, with 9 positions matching TRBD1. This CDR3 is built from 14 residues. The V gene's germline CDR1 is LGHNA and CDR2 YNFKEQ.

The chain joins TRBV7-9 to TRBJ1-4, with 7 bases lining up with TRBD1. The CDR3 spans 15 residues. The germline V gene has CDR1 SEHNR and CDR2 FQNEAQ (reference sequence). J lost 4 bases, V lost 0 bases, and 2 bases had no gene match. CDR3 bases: TGTGCCAGCAGCTTAGCGACAGGGTATAATGAAAAACTGTTTTTT. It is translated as CASSLATGYNEKLFF. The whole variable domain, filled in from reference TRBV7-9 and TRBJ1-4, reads DTGVSQNPRHKITKRGQNVTFRCDPISEHNRLYWYRQTLGQGPEFLTYFQNEAQLEKSRLLSDRFSAERPKGSFSTLEIQRTEQGDSAMYLCASSLATGYNEKLFFGSGTQLSVL.

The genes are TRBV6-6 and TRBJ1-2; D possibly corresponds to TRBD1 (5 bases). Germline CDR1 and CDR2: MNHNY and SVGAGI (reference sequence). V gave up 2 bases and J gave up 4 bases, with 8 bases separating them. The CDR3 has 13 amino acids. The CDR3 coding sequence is TGTGCCAGCAGTTACGACAGTTTCTATGGCTACACCTTC. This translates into CASSYDSFYGYTF.

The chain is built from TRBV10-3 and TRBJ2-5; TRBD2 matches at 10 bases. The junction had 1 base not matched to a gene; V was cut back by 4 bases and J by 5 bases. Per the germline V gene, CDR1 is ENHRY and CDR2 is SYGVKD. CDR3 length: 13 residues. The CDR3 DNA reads TGTGCCATCAGTGCTAGCGGGAGTGAGACCCAGTACTTC. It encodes CAISASGSETQYF.